This T cell receptor beta chain derives from a study of response to subunit inactivated influenza vaccine. For this clonotype: What it binds is not known.

Germline-derived CDR1 and CDR2 are SGHKS and YYEKEE (reference sequence). V gave up 3 bases and J gave up 2 bases, with 16 bases separating them. The CDR3 contains 16 residues. One entry per CDR3 protein results from TCRdb running MiXCR on the RT-PCR reads. The sample consists of around 530,000 distinct CDR3 sequences, about 12% of them appearing once. Study observations and caveats: Each seasonal influenza vaccination recruits few new T cells, the authors suggested.

This sequence was found in a man in his forties or fifties who received an inactivated influenza vaccine. The input for sequencing was PBMCs from blood, taken on the day of vaccination. The V call is TRBV5-5, the J call TRBJ2-3; D is tentatively TRBD1 or TRBD2 (5 bases each). Written as DNA, the CDR3 is TGTGCCAGCAGCTCCCGGGACGAGGTGATCACAGATACGCAGTATTTT. Protein sequence: CASSSRDEVITDTQYF.